A selection of T cell receptor beta chains follows, all from one sample in a study of blood T cell repertoires in COVID-19. Clones were read by immunoSEQ multiplex PCR, and TCRdb kept only the in-frame ones, dropping some. The sample includes over 350,000 clones, 88% of them seen just once. The sample was PBMCs or T cells enriched from blood (not recorded which). These receptors came from a woman in her 30s with acute COVID-19. Both conserved end residues are part of each CDR3. The order of the fields is CDR3 protein, CDR3 DNA, V gene, clone size, D gene, J gene. The D gene is left open where the match is weak. Not all rows give a size; the values are once, few, many and, for expanded clones, a class.

CDR3aa: CSVEEAVNTIYF; CDR3nt: TGCAGCGTTGAAGAAGCCGTAAACACCATATATTTT; v_gene: TRBV29-1; abundance: .; d_gene: .; j_gene: TRBJ1-3
CDR3aa: CASSKDAGQGGGYTF; CDR3nt: TGTGCCAGCAGCAAAGACGCGGGACAGGGCGGAGGCTACACCTTC; v_gene: TRBV21-1; abundance: .; d_gene: .; j_gene: TRBJ1-2
CDR3aa: CASSEWTGGPTDTQYF; CDR3nt: TGTGCCAGCAGTGAATGGACAGGGGGCCCCACAGATACGCAGTATTTT; v_gene: TRBV6-1; abundance: once; d_gene: TRBD1; j_gene: TRBJ2-3
CDR3aa: CASSQGRGSDTQYF; CDR3nt: TGCGCCAGCAGCCAAGGAAGGGGATCAGATACGCAGTATTTT; v_gene: TRBV4-3; abundance: .; d_gene: .; j_gene: TRBJ2-3
CDR3aa: CSVEEGRGGNEQFF; CDR3nt: TGCAGCGTTGAAGAAGGGAGGGGGGGAAATGAGCAGTTCTTC; v_gene: TRBV29-1; abundance: many; d_gene: .; j_gene: TRBJ2-1
CDR3aa: CASSVAGNTEAFF; CDR3nt: TGTGCCAGCAGCGTGGCAGGGAACACTGAAGCTTTCTTT; v_gene: TRBV9; abundance: few; d_gene: .; j_gene: TRBJ1-1
CDR3aa: CASSLGREHGELFF; CDR3nt: TGCGCCAGCAGCTTGGGCAGGGAACACGGGGAGCTGTTTTTT; v_gene: TRBV5-1; abundance: .; d_gene: .; j_gene: TRBJ2-2
CDR3aa: CASSGGRVSYNEQFF; CDR3nt: TGTGCCAGCTCCGGGGGGAGGGTCTCCTACAATGAGCAGTTCTTC; v_gene: TRBV21-1; abundance: .; d_gene: .; j_gene: TRBJ2-1
CDR3aa: CASRDNAWGQENYGYTF; CDR3nt: TGTGCCAGCAGGGATAACGCGTGGGGACAGGAGAACTATGGCTACACCTTC; v_gene: TRBV13; abundance: .; d_gene: TRBD1; j_gene: TRBJ1-2
CDR3aa: CASSSGRGGARTDTQYF; CDR3nt: TGTGCCAGCAGCTCTGGGCGGGGGGGGGCCCGCACAGATACGCAGTATTTT; v_gene: TRBV7-3; abundance: few; d_gene: TRBD2; j_gene: TRBJ2-3
CDR3aa: CASSLSWTPRGTDTQYF; CDR3nt: TGTGCCAGCAGCTTATCTTGGACTCCCCGAGGCACAGATACGCAGTATTTT; v_gene: TRBV7-2; abundance: .; d_gene: .; j_gene: TRBJ2-3
CDR3aa: CASSSSGGFTDTQYF; CDR3nt: TGTGCCAGCAGCTCTAGCGGGGGATTCACAGATACGCAGTATTTT; v_gene: TRBV7-3; abundance: .; d_gene: TRBD2; j_gene: TRBJ2-3
CDR3aa: CASSAGYGYTF; CDR3nt: TGTGCCAGTAGCGCAGGGTACGGCTACACCTTC; v_gene: TRBV19; abundance: .; d_gene: .; j_gene: TRBJ1-2
CDR3aa: CASRRQGTTEAFF; CDR3nt: TGTGCCAGCAGACGACAGGGGACCACTGAAGCTTTCTTT; v_gene: TRBV6-5; abundance: .; d_gene: TRBD1; j_gene: TRBJ1-1
CDR3aa: CASSYGRGDNEQFF; CDR3nt: TGTGCCAGCAGTTACGGGAGGGGGGACAATGAGCAGTTCTTC; v_gene: TRBV6-5; abundance: .; d_gene: .; j_gene: TRBJ2-1
CDR3aa: CASSWTGQRNEQFF; CDR3nt: TGTGCCAGTAGTTGGACAGGGCAGCGAAATGAGCAGTTCTTC; v_gene: TRBV19; abundance: .; d_gene: TRBD1; j_gene: TRBJ2-1
CDR3aa: CASSIRDRDRNGYTF; CDR3nt: TGTGCCAGCAGCATCCGGGACAGGGACAGGAACGGCTACACCTTC; v_gene: TRBV9; abundance: .; d_gene: TRBD1; j_gene: TRBJ1-2
CDR3aa: CASTGKGNSPLHF; CDR3nt: TGTGCCAGCACAGGAAAGGGAAATTCACCCCTCCACTTT; v_gene: TRBV10-3; abundance: .; d_gene: .; j_gene: TRBJ1-6
CDR3aa: CASSSRGGTGELFF; CDR3nt: TGTGCCAGCAGCTCTCGGGGGGGCACCGGGGAGCTGTTTTTT; v_gene: TRBV7-9; abundance: .; d_gene: TRBD2; j_gene: TRBJ2-2
CDR3aa: CASSLGSSFGGNTEAFF; CDR3nt: TGTGCCAGCAGCTTAGGCAGTTCATTTGGTGGGAACACTGAAGCTTTCTTT; v_gene: TRBV7-6; abundance: .; d_gene: .; j_gene: TRBJ1-1
CDR3aa: CASSEAGRGYSNQPQHF; CDR3nt: TGTGCCAGCAGTGAAGCGGGCAGGGGCTATAGCAATCAGCCCCAGCATTTT; v_gene: TRBV6-1; abundance: .; d_gene: .; j_gene: TRBJ1-5
CDR3aa: CASSLSNTVFEQYF; CDR3nt: TGTGCCAGCAGCTTATCGAATACGGTTTTTGAGCAGTACTTC; v_gene: TRBV7-9; abundance: .; d_gene: .; j_gene: TRBJ2-7
CDR3aa: CASSVAGGPSDTQYF; CDR3nt: TGTGCCAGCAGCGTCGCGGGGGGCCCCTCAGATACGCAGTATTTT; v_gene: TRBV9; abundance: .; d_gene: TRBD2; j_gene: TRBJ2-3
CDR3aa: CAISNRMNTGELFF; CDR3nt: TGTGCCATCAGTAACAGGATGAACACCGGGGAGCTGTTTTTT; v_gene: TRBV10-3; abundance: .; d_gene: .; j_gene: TRBJ2-2
CDR3aa: CASSYGSGGLETQYF; CDR3nt: TGTGCCAGCAGTTACGGTTCAGGGGGCTTAGAGACCCAGTACTTC; v_gene: TRBV6-5; abundance: .; d_gene: TRBD1; j_gene: TRBJ2-5
CDR3aa: CASSVNRDRYTEAFF; CDR3nt: TGTGCCAGCAGCGTCAACAGGGATCGCTACACTGAAGCTTTCTTT; v_gene: TRBV7-9; abundance: .; d_gene: .; j_gene: TRBJ1-1